This TCR beta chain originates from a study of cytomegalovirus exposure and HLA in healthy donors. J gave up 0 bases and V 5 bases, and 12 bases lay outside the gene matches. This CDR3 contains 17 residues. Germline V CDR1 and CDR2: MGHRA, YSYEKL. PCR employed 60 Vbeta and 13 Jbeta primers. The data were produced by immunoSEQ multiplex PCR, yet TCRdb's version contains in-frame clones alone and is incomplete. The table has 97,000 or so clones, around 60% seen once. Study-wide points: In a later analysis, specific HLA alleles were associated with about 18,000 TCR beta sequences at a 0.05 false discovery rate. In an earlier analysis, in roughly 580 donors, most V segments appeared productive either ~90% or ~30% of the time.

This clone was picked up a small number of times. Its antigen is unidentified. The specimen sequenced was PBMCs. This TCR derives from a human donor in good health. The chain has TRBV4-1 and TRBJ2-5; 7 bases match TRBD1. The CDR3, as DNA: TGCGCCAGCAGCACGCGATCGACAGGGTCCCACCAAGAGACCCAGTACTTC. This codes for CASSTRSTGSHQETQYF.